The rows below give T cell receptor beta chains drawn from one sample of a study of blood T cells in healthy people across ages. MiXCR was run by TCRdb on the 5' RACE reads, yielding one entry per CDR3 protein. The sample has a few hundred thousand distinct CDR3 sequences, 27% seen once; the top ten hold about 30%. Sequencing was carried out using blood. The receptors come from a woman in her 70s in good health. CDR3s include the opening cysteine and the closing phenylalanine or tryptophan. The D gene is left open where the match is weak. Not every row has a clone size; where given, it reads once, few, many or a size class.

clone size	V gene	J gene	D gene	CDR3 DNA	CDR3 protein
few	TRBV7-3	TRBJ2-2	TRBD1	TGTGCCAGCAGCTCTGGGACAGGGGTAAACACCGGGGAGCTGTTTTTT	CASSSGTGVNTGELFF
NA	TRBV4-3	TRBJ1-1	NA	TGCGCCAGCAGCCAATACAGTTACACTGAAGCTTTCTTT	CASSQYSYTEAFF
few	TRBV6-5	TRBJ2-7	TRBD1	TGCGCCAGCAGACAAGACAGGGGATCCTACGAGCAGTACTTC	CASRQDRGSYEQYF
NA	TRBV28	TRBJ2-1	TRBD2	TGTGCCAGCAGTACCTCCTATGCCGGGAGGGGCGATGAGCAGTTCTTC	CASSTSYAGRGDEQFF
NA	TRBV7-8	TRBJ2-1	TRBD1	TGTGCCAGCAGCTTAGTGGACAGGGCCAATGAGCAGTTCTTC	CASSLVDRANEQFF
NA	TRBV4-1	TRBJ2-7	NA	TGCGCCAGCAGCCAAGATTGGACAGTCACTTACGAGCAGTACTTC	CASSQDWTVTYEQYF
NA	TRBV4-1	TRBJ2-4	NA	TGCGCCAGCACACCACGCTCCCCCGGGACGGCCAAAAACATTCAGTACTTC	CASTPRSPGTAKNIQYF
many	TRBV6-1	TRBJ2-7	NA	TGTGCCAGCAGTGAAGGCCGGGGGAAGCAGTACTTC	CASSEGRGKQYF
few	TRBV28	TRBJ2-7	TRBD1	TGTGCCAGCAGTGGACAGGGGATCTACGAGCAGTACTTC	CASSGQGIYEQYF
few	TRBV18	TRBJ2-1	TRBD2	TGTGCCAGCTCACCATGGGCGGGAGGGCCCAACAATGAGCAGTTCTTC	CASSPWAGGPNNEQFF
NA	TRBV20-1	TRBJ2-7	TRBD1	TGCAGTGCCTCAACCGGGACAGGGAGCTCCTACGAGCAGTACTTC	CSASTGTGSSYEQYF
NA	TRBV19	TRBJ2-5	TRBD2	TGTGCCACGGGGACTAGCGGAAAACAAGAGACCCAGTACTTC	CATGTSGKQETQYF
many	TRBV20-1	TRBJ2-1	TRBD1	TGCAGCGCCGACAGGGGTTTCGATGAGCAGTTCTTC	CSADRGFDEQFF
few	TRBV28	TRBJ1-3	NA	TGTGCCAGCAGTTTCGGAGCGACTGGAAACACCATATATTTT	CASSFGATGNTIYF
NA	TRBV6-6	TRBJ1-2	NA	TGTGCCAGCAGCTCAGGACCCAGGTCCTATGGCTACACCTTC	CASSSGPRSYGYTF
NA	TRBV29-1	TRBJ2-7	NA	TGCAGCGTTGAGGGCAGGGACGAGCAGTACTTC	CSVEGRDEQYF
few	TRBV27	TRBJ2-1	NA	TGTGCCAGCAGTCCCCGACTAGACTCCTACAATGAGCAGTTCTTC	CASSPRLDSYNEQFF
few	TRBV27	TRBJ2-1	TRBD2	TGTGCCAGCAGTTTAGAAATGAGGGAGGGGTTTTTAAATGAGCAGTTCTTC	CASSLEMREGFLNEQFF
NA	TRBV27	TRBJ2-5	TRBD2	TGTGCCAGCAGTCCTCGGACTAGCGGGCTATATAAAGAGACCCAGTACTTC	CASSPRTSGLYKETQYF
NA	TRBV2	TRBJ1-6	TRBD1	TGTGCCAGCAGTGGGCGGGACAGGGGTTCACCCCTCCACTTT	CASSGRDRGSPLHF
NA	TRBV20-1	TRBJ1-1	NA	TGCAGTGCTAGAGATGGGGCGGGGAACACTGAAGCTTTCTTT	CSARDGAGNTEAFF
few	TRBV29-1	TRBJ2-1	NA	TGCAGCGCTTTGAGGGTCAATGAGCAGTTCTTC	CSALRVNEQFF
few	TRBV7-9	TRBJ2-5	NA	TGTGCCAGCAGCTTATATGGCGGAGAGACCCAGTACTTC	CASSLYGGETQYF
few	TRBV28	TRBJ1-5	TRBD1	TGTGCCAGCGGGGGGACAGGGAATTTACGGAGCAATCAGCCCCAGCATTTT	CASGGTGNLRSNQPQHF
NA	TRBV20-1	TRBJ2-5	TRBD2	TGCAGTGCTGGTTCCGGGACTAGCGGTAAAGAGACCCAGTACTTC	CSAGSGTSGKETQYF
NA	TRBV7-9	TRBJ1-1	NA	TGTGCCAGCAGCTCCCAGAATGAAGCTTTCTTT	CASSSQNEAFF
few	TRBV15	TRBJ2-1	TRBD2	TGTGCCACCAGCAGAGAACTAGCGGGCTCCTACAATGAGCAGTTCTTC	CATSRELAGSYNEQFF
NA	TRBV28	TRBJ1-5	NA	TGTGCCAGCTTTTCAGGGGATCATCAGCCCCAGCATTTT	CASFSGDHQPQHF
NA	TRBV25-1	TRBJ2-3	NA	TGTGCCAGCAGTGTAGGGGGTGCGCAGTATTTT	CASSVGGAQYF
few	TRBV5-4	TRBJ2-1	TRBD2	TGTGCCAGCAGCTTGGTGAGCGGGAGGGCCAAGTTCTTC	CASSLVSGRAKFF
few	TRBV28	TRBJ2-7	TRBD1	TGTGCCAGCAAGGGGACAGGGATCCCCTACGAGCAGTACTTC	CASKGTGIPYEQYF
few	TRBV20-1	TRBJ2-7	TRBD2	TGCAGTGCCCTAGGACTAGCGGCCCACCGCGAGCAGTACTTC	CSALGLAAHREQYF
few	TRBV6-6	TRBJ1-3	TRBD1	TGTGCCAGCAGTTACAGCGGGACAGTCGCTGGAAACACCATATATTTT	CASSYSGTVAGNTIYF
many	TRBV7-9	TRBJ1-1	NA	TGTGCCAGCACCCTGAACACTGAAGCTTTCTTT	CASTLNTEAFF
NA	TRBV29-1	TRBJ2-1	TRBD2	TGCAGCGTTGCGCCTAGCGGGTCAGGAGAGCAGTTCTTC	CSVAPSGSGEQFF
NA	TRBV29-1	TRBJ2-1	NA	TGCAGCGTTGGCCAGAGCGATGAGCAGTTCTTC	CSVGQSDEQFF
NA	TRBV6-5	TRBJ1-3	NA	TGTGCCAGTAGTTACCAGGGGACTGAGGGATTGAGGCGTTTGTCTGGAAACACCATATATTTT	CASSYQGTEGLRRLSGNTIYF
many	TRBV28	TRBJ1-6	NA	TGTGCCAGCAGTTTATTGAGCTCCTATAATTCACCCCTCCACTTT	CASSLLSSYNSPLHF
NA	TRBV28	TRBJ2-3	TRBD2	TGTGCCAGCACTTTTAGCGGGATAAGCACAGATACGCAGTATTTT	CASTFSGISTDTQYF
few	TRBV28	TRBJ2-2	NA	TGTGCCAGCAGTTTCCCCCGGCCGGGGACCGGGGAGCTGTTTTTT	CASSFPRPGTGELFF
many	TRBV28	TRBJ2-1	NA	TGTGCCAGCAGTTCAACAGGAAGCTCCTACAATGAGCAGTTCTTC	CASSSTGSSYNEQFF
many	TRBV7-9	TRBJ2-3	NA	TGTGCCAGCAGCTTCCGGACTGGAAGTCCTAGCACAGATACGCAGTATTTT	CASSFRTGSPSTDTQYF
few	TRBV21-1	TRBJ2-5	NA	TGTGCCAGCAGCAAAAAAGGAAAGCGGGAGGGCCGTGAGACCCAGTACTTC	CASSKKGKREGRETQYF
NA	TRBV20-1	TRBJ2-1	TRBD2	TGCAGTGCTAGACCAATTGAGGGACTAGCGGGCCTGAGCTCCTACAATGAGCAGTTCTTC	CSARPIEGLAGLSSYNEQFF
few	TRBV20-1	TRBJ1-3	NA	TGCAGTGCTAGTGTGGGGAGCTCTGGAAACGCCATATATTTT	CSASVGSSGNAIYF
NA	TRBV7-8	TRBJ2-4	NA	TGTGCCAGCAGCTCCGTTGGGTCTAGCGAAAGAAACATTCAGTACTTC	CASSSVGSSERNIQYF
once	TRBV9	TRBJ1-1	NA	TGTGCCAGCAGCGTTAGGGTATCGGGGACTGAAGCTTTCTTT	CASSVRVSGTEAFF
NA	TRBV27	TRBJ1-4	NA	TGTGCCAGCAGTCTACGACAGATTCCTAATGAAAAACTGTTTTTT	CASSLRQIPNEKLFF
NA	TRBV3-1	TRBJ1-4	NA	TGTGCTAGCAGCCAAGGAGAGTCACGGCCCTTTTTT	CASSQGESRPFF
NA	TRBV29-1	TRBJ1-1	NA	TGCAGCGTTGGAGAGGGTATGAACACTGAAGCTTTCTTT	CSVGEGMNTEAFF
many	TRBV6-2/TRBV6-3	TRBJ1-2	TRBD1	TGTGCCGGCAGCCCAGGGGGCTTCTATGGCTACACCTTC	CAGSPGGFYGYTF
NA	TRBV2	TRBJ2-1	NA	TGTGCCAGCATGAGGAATAATGAGCAGTTCTTC	CASMRNNEQFF
NA	TRBV29-1	TRBJ2-1	NA	TGCAGCGTCGGGAAAGTATTGGGGGATGAGCAGTTCTTC	CSVGKVLGDEQFF
few	TRBV5-1	TRBJ2-1	NA	TGCGCCAGCAGCTCCCTCAGAGGGGTCTACAATGAGCAGTTCTTC	CASSSLRGVYNEQFF
few	TRBV18	TRBJ1-2	NA	TGTGCCAGCTCACCGGAGGGAGGTGGCTACACCTTC	CASSPEGGGYTF